Detailed here is one T cell receptor beta chain. The method was immunoSEQ multiplex PCR; TCRdb's version includes in-frame clones alone and lacks a portion of them. Of more than 85,000 clones listed, around 94% are singletons. In germline, CDR1 is SGHTA, CDR2 FQGNSA. V shed 5 bases and J shed 2 bases, with 12 bases lying between them. CDR3 length equals 14 residues. The record originates from a study of T cell changes during pregnancy in multiple sclerosis. Source: peripheral blood, taken in the second trimester of pregnancy. This sequence was found in a female donor with multiple sclerosis, enrolled in a pregnancy study. The chain employs TRBV7-2 and TRBJ2-5; D is ambiguous. This CDR3 reads CASSQRLVQETQYF. CDR3 sequence (DNA): TGTGCCAGCAGCCAGCGACTCGTACAAGAGACCCAGTACTTC.